This TCR beta chain originates from a study of long-term antiretroviral therapy in people with HIV (dated by TCRdb to between 2021 and 2023). Broadly, across the study: The earliest samples were collected roughly a decade before the 2015 WHO recommendation for immediate ART, at a time when ART was usually postponed until CD4 counts fell. This retrospective serial study examined whether starting ART and sustained HIV suppression were associated with changes in the composition and diversity of the TRB repertoire in peripheral blood. From over 25 adults with confirmed HIV infection, the cohort provided 192 cryopreserved PBMC samples, gathered serially across a mean of around six years (range 1-12). Of the approximately 30 participants with HIV, ten to eleven were female. No cross-contamination during QIAcube processing turned up in test extractions that ran a monoclonal T-cell line alongside 33 polyclonal samples. General study outcomes and caveats: Unsorted PBMC were profiled instead of sorted CD4+ and CD8+ T cells because pre-ART samples had limited cell numbers. At every time point, the repertoire was dominated by expanded TRB clones first identified before ART initiation, although this dominance fluctuated and, in many PLHIV, declined after ART. Since PBMC availability was limited, sequencing covered only the TCR beta chain, with no alpha chain pairing. Compared with controls, HIV repertoires had narrower CDR3 length ranges, and the network structure pointed to an antigen-experienced repertoire that shifted only slightly toward naive after ART. A significant increase in TRB diversity was found to be associated with ART initiation, although TRB diversity was observed to remain significantly below that of transplant donor controls even after long-term ART. Inferences about post-ART repertoire changes were limited because no data were available on ART adherence, viral resistance or therapy changes. The samples were dated from the mid-2000s to the late 2010s, and the ART regimens that were used may be less effective than current ART regimens.

The immunoSEQ hsTCRB v3.0 assay was used at survey level resolution to sequence the TRB variable region. TRB sequencing targeted a depth of roughly 35,000-50,000 T-cell genomes per sample. Pooled TRB libraries were sequenced on an Illumina MiSeq with a v3 150-cycle kit. The study's processing was this. Analysis of repertoires was carried out in R inside a reproducible Nextflow workflow spanning QC, data transformation and analysis. Custom analyses were implemented in LymphoSeq2, an R package for AIRR-Seq data exploration. Several samples that yielded fewer than 5000 total TRB sequences were excluded, so that 188 HIV repertoires were analyzed. Among the roughly 200 retained HIV repertoires, some 60 were collected before ART initiation and around 130 after ART initiation. Repertoires were downsampled to 5000 TRB nucleotide sequences, with summary statistics averaged over 100 downsampling iterations. The analysis kept only TRB sequences whose CDR3 regions were at least seven amino acids long. Diversity was measured with a Shannon entropy-derived clonality score and the Gini coefficient. In the repertoire networks, any two of the top 5000 CDR3 amino acid sequences were connected whenever the two sequences differed by an edit distance of one. For TRB CDR3 amino acid sequences, antigen specificity groups and MHC restriction were predicted with GLIPH2. To flag known associations with CMV, EBV, HIV or tissue antigens, CDR3 amino acid sequences were compared against VDJdb and McPAS-TCR. Pre-ART, post-ART and control groups were compared with Wilcoxon signed-rank tests and Holm-Bonferroni correction. TCRdb mirrors the immuneACCESS table, restricted to in-frame sequences. Some clones are absent from its copies; in checked studies, under half trace to an unresolved V gene, and the reason for the others is unknown. Clonal size and the V and J genes are those of that table, whereas D and trimming came from the DNA. The sample table holds approximately 30,000 clones, of which 86% were seen once. Around 4.5% of the sample comes from the top ten.

From cysteine to phenylalanine, the CDR3 is 16 amino acids long. Of all the DNA, just the CDR3 is kept, 48 bases in frame from base 1. Per the germline V gene, MGHRA is the CDR1 and YSYEKL is the CDR2. V is reduced by 4 bases and J by 7 bases, leaving a spacing of 19 bases between them. Inclusion was restricted to participants for whom at least one PBMC sample before ART initiation and at least two post-ART samples were available. Every participant with HIV received treatment in the United States of America. Cryopreserved samples of about 0.9-11 million PBMC were thawed and washed before DNA extraction. At the time of the earliest PBMC sample for each participant with HIV, ages ranged from roughly 23 to 60 years. PBMC samples were contributed by each participant from 1-4 timepoints before ART initiation and 2-8 timepoints after ART initiation, with a median of 7 samples. Serial HIV viral load, CD4+ T-cell count, ART history and demographic data were obtained for every participant. Genomic DNA was extracted from unsorted PBMC with a Qiagen kit on a QIAcube, processed in batches of 12 samples.

Remarks on this clone: Its antigen specificity is not known. Base qualities were left out, and no much larger clone turns up one base away.

In this chain, TRBV4-1 is recombined with TRBJ2-2; the D match is possibly TRBD1 or TRBD2, with 5 bases aligned in each. The sample consisted of unsorted PBMCs, taken 0.8 years after starting antiretroviral therapy. This sequence was found in a woman in her 30s with HIV. The nucleotide sequence reads TGCGCCAGCAGCCTTGAGTATGCCGGGGCGGACGGGGAGCTGTTTTTT. It is translated as CASSLEYAGADGELFF.